This TCR beta chain was found in a study of T cell repertoires in cytomegalovirus infection. Study in general: Based on public TCR beta signatures, there were indications of CMV infection and of a matching HLA type.

This CDR3 is built from 12 residues. Germline values: CDR1 MRHNA, CDR2 SNTAGT. With 3 bases removed from V and 5 bases from J, the gap between germline ends came to 7 bases. TCRdb used MiXCR to reprocess the reads, holding one entry per CDR3 protein. The profile shows roughly 920,000 distinct CDR3 sequences, roughly 31% of them singletons. With respect to this clonotype: Its antigen is as yet unknown.

The sequenced sample was cultured CD8+ T cells from PBMCs, obtained from culture after CMV antigen stimulation. The TCR comes from a human donor in good health (CMV status not recorded). Some clones in this sample may be carry-over from other donors' samples. This chain links TRBV6-4 with TRBJ1-2; D unclear. The CDR3 region is CASSDSRYGYTF. The CDR3 DNA follows: TGTGCCAGCAGTGATAGCAGATATGGCTACACCTTC.